One and the same sample provided the 11 T cell receptor beta chains below, sequenced in a study of T cells in Graves' hyperthyroidism and ophthalmopathy (dated by TCRdb to between 2019 and 2020). To prepare the library, multiplex PCR was applied. The instrument was an Illumina HiSeq 2000. Amplification of TCR beta CDR3 regions was carried out from RNA transcripts. The TCR CDR3 was subjected to a first round of RT-PCR using the HTBI primer set and the Qiagen OneStep RT-PCR kit. In TCRdb, the public reads were trimmed at Q25 with fastp and aligned with MiXCR, with productive beta chains retained. Each record represents a unique CDR3 protein, reported with the most common genes and DNA among its rows. This sample holds hundreds of thousands of distinct CDR3 sequences; 11% to 15% were observed only once. Around 24% of the sample is in the top ten clones. Material for sequencing was blood. Receptor source: a woman younger than 45 with Graves' hyperthyroidism.

At least ten counts were recorded for this clonotype. This sequence joins TRBV7-2 and TRBJ2-1, with 8 bases fitting TRBD1. The CDR3 is 13 amino acids. V was pared by 5 bases and J by 12 bases, with 9 bases of the junction left unmatched. Germline assignment: CDR1 SGHTA and CDR2 FQGNSA. The CDR3 loop is CASSLDQTGVQFF. The CDR3 DNA follows: TGTGCCAGCAGCCTAGATCAGACAGGGGTGCAGTTCTTC.

Concerning this clonotype: Its ends do not fully match the called genes, so a read error is possible. V is TRBV20-1 and J is TRBJ2-2; 11 bases agree with TRBD2. Looked up from germline, CDR1 is DFQATT and CDR2 is SNEGSKA (reference sequence). This CDR3 region has 16 residues. CDR3 DNA sequence: TGCAGTACTAGCGGGCTAGCGGGAGGAAGGACCGGGGAGCTGTTTTTT. Its translation: CSTSGLAGGRTGELFF.

This clonotype occurred many times. The chain couples TRBV3-1 to TRBJ2-7, with 14 bases aligning to TRBD2. The CDR3 spans 16 residues. V shed 1 base and J 8 bases; nucleotides not matched to a gene: 7. Germline V gives CDR1 LGHDT, CDR2 YNNKEL (reference sequence). The CDR3 nucleotides read TGTGCCAGCAGCCAAGCGGGGACTAGCGGGAGTGTCAAGCAGTACTTC. Translated, it gives CASSQAGTSGSVKQYF.

This clonotype was counted a few times. The rearrangement joins TRBV20-1 to TRBJ1-1; D unclear. The CDR3 is made up of 12 amino acids. Looked up from germline, CDR1 is DFQATT and CDR2 is SNEGSKA (reference sequence). The V and J ends lost 5 bases and 6 bases respectively, with 13 bases between them. The CDR3 spells CSAFQAGSEAFF. CDR3 bases: TGCAGTGCTTTCCAGGCTGGGTCTGAAGCTTTCTTT.

The chain carries TRBV15 and TRBJ2-1; 12 bases fit TRBD2. From germline, CDR1 is LNHNV and CDR2 YYDKDF (reference sequence). The J segment lost 10 bases and the V segment lost 0 bases, leaving 7 bases of the junction unmatched. This CDR3 region has 16 residues. The CDR3 DNA reads as TGTGCCACCAGCAGAGAACGACTAGCGGGAGTGCGCGAGCAGTTCTTC. This encodes CATSRERLAGVREQFF.

J is TRBJ2-1 and V is TRBV14; D unresolved. The CDR3 extends over 16 amino acids. Trimming cost V 9 bases and J 1 base, with 19 bases left between them. Per the germline V gene, CDR1 is SGHDN and CDR2 is FVKESK. CDR3: CARGREDSPSYNEQFF. Written as DNA, the CDR3 is TGTGCCAGGGGTCGAGAAGACTCCCCATCCTACAATGAGCAGTTCTTC.

Only a few counts were recorded for this clonotype. The chain employs TRBV6-1 and TRBJ2-7; TRBD1 agrees at 8 bases. J was trimmed by 7 bases and V by 5 bases; bases with no gene match: 10. Germline values: CDR1 MNHNS, CDR2 SASEGT. The CDR3 length is 14 residues. CDR3 DNA: TGTGCCAGCAGTAAAAATCCTACAGGGGGAGAGCAGTACTTC. Translating it yields CASSKNPTGGEQYF.

This clonotype has ten or more counts. The chain links TRBV29-1 to TRBJ1-6, with no clear D. Germline CDR1 reads SQVTM; CDR2 reads ANQGSEA. V gave up 7 bases and J gave up 7 bases, with 17 bases separating them. The CDR3 length is 14 residues. CDR3 in DNA: TGCAGCGCCACAGAGGGCAGGACGAATTCACCCCTCCACTTT. It codes for CSATEGRTNSPLHF.

A note on this clonotype: A much larger clonotype is one base distant, so this may be a read error. No conserved phenylalanine or tryptophan ends this CDR3, so it is likely a read error. The rearrangement joins TRBV29-1 to TRBJ1-1, with a tentative D call TRBD1 (5 bases). CDR3 length equals 15 residues. Germline loops: CDR1 SQVTM, CDR2 ANQGSEA. Here the CDR3 reads CSAPRAAGMNAEAFL. The DNA for the CDR3 is TGCAGCGCGCCCAGGGCGGCGGGCATGAACGCTGAAGCTTTCCTT.

This rearrangement joins TRBV5-1 to TRBJ1-4, with 11 positions matching TRBD1. Per the germline V gene, CDR1 is SGHRS and CDR2 is YFSETQ. V lost 0 bases, J lost 0 bases, and 4 bases stayed unmatched. This CDR3 has 18 amino acids. The CDR3 sequence: CASSLGTGGLSTNEKLFF. In DNA, the CDR3 is TGCGCCAGCAGCTTGGGGACAGGGGGCTTGTCAACTAATGAAAAACTGTTTTTT. The full variable domain, rest sourced from reference TRBV5-1 and TRBJ1-4, is KAGVTQTPRYLIKTRGQQVTLSCSPISGHRSVSWYQQTPGQGLQFLFEYFSETQRNKGNFPGRFSGRQFSNSRSEMNVSTLELGDSALYLCASSLGTGGLSTNEKLFFGSGTQLSVL.

The V call is TRBV29-1, the J call TRBJ2-3; D gene unclear. V gave up 3 bases and J gave up 3 bases, with 10 bases separating them. The CDR3 runs to 13 residues. Per the germline V gene, CDR1 is SQVTM and CDR2 is ANQGSEA. The CDR3 DNA reads TGCAGCGTTGATGATGACTTAACAGATACGCAGTATTTT. This gives the protein CSVDDDLTDTQYF.